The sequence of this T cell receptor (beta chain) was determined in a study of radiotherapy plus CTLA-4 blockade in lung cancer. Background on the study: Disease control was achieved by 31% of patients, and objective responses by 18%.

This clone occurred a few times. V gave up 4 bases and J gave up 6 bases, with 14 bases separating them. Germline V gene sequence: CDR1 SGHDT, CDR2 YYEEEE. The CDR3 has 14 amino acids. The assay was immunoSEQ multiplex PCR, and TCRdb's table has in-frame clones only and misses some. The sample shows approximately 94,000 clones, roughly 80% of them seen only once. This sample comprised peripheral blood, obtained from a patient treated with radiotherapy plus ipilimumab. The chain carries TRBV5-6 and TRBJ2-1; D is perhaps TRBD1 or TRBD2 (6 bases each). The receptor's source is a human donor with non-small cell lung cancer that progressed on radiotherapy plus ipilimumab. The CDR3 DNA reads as TGTGCCAGCAGCCACCGGGGGCTCCCCAATGAGCAGTTCTTC. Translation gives CASSHRGLPNEQFF. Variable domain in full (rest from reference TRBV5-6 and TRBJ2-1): DAGVTQSPTHLIKTRGQQVTLRCSPKSGHDTVSWYQQALGQGPQFIFQYYEEEERQRGNFPDRFSGHQFPNYSSELNVNALLLGDSALYLCASSHRGLPNEQFFGPGTRLTVL.